This T cell receptor (beta chain) was sequenced in a study of T-cell reconstitution after alpha-beta-depleted transplantation in children. Preparation of the TCRbeta library was carried out with unique molecular identifiers. TCRdb redid the calling of the PCR reads with MiXCR, one entry per CDR3 protein. This table has about 340,000 distinct CDR3 sequences, about a tenth appearing once. The CDR3 consists of 13 residues. Losses at the gene ends were 7 bases for V and 5 bases for J; bases not matched to a gene: 5. This sequence originates from a human donor who donated a stem cell graft to a child with acute lymphoblastic leukemia. This specimen was PBMCs from the stem cell graft donor, taken from the stem cell graft. The genes are TRBV12-3 or TRBV12-4 and TRBJ1-5, with 7 bases aligning to TRBD1. The CDR3 reads CASTRQGDQPQHF. DNA of the CDR3: TGTGCCAGCACCCGACAGGGTGATCAGCCCCAGCATTTT.